This is a list of T cell receptor beta chains from one sample in a study of post-analysis software for immune sequencing data. TCRdb fed the PCR reads into MiXCR, producing one record per CDR3 protein. The data show over 700,000 distinct CDR3 sequences, 25% to 30% seen once. The sequenced sample was blood. The receptor source for this set is a girl aged 5-17 years with multiple sclerosis. CDR3s include the opening cysteine and the closing phenylalanine or tryptophan. The D gene is left open where the match is weak. The listing skips clone size in some rows; elsewhere it reads once, few, many or a size class.

TRBD2,TRBJ2-1,TRBV5-1,few,TGCGCCAGCAGTAGCGGGGTTACCTACAATGAGCAGTTCTTC,CASSSGVTYNEQFF
.,TRBJ2-7,TRBV28,.,TGTGCCAGCTCGTCTCTAGGTAACTACGAGCAGTACTTC,CASSSLGNYEQYF
.,TRBJ1-6,TRBV3-1,.,TGTGCCAGCAGCCAAGGGAGAGGGGCGACGAATTCACCCCTCCACTTT,CASSQGRGATNSPLHF
.,TRBJ1-5,TRBV16,.,TGTGCCAGCAGCCAATCATCGGGGGTACATCAGCCCCAGCATTTT,CASSQSSGVHQPQHF
.,TRBJ2-1,TRBV9,few,TGTGCCAGCAGCGTAGACCTTGGAGGACAAGTATACAATGAGCAGTTCTTC,CASSVDLGGQVYNEQFF
.,TRBJ1-1,TRBV7-9,.,TGTGCCAGCAGCTTAAGGCCCTTTACTGAAGCTTTCTTT,CASSLRPFTEAFF
.,TRBJ2-7,TRBV4-3,few,TGCGCCAGCAGCCAAGATTCAGGCGGAAACTTCTACGAGCAGTACTTC,CASSQDSGGNFYEQYF
.,TRBJ2-3,TRBV27,few,TGTGCCAGCAGCTTCCTTAGGCAGGGCTGGGGTGGAGATACGCAGTATTTT,CASSFLRQGWGGDTQYF
.,TRBJ1-1,TRBV20-1,.,TGCAGTGCTAGTCGGTCCCGAAGGAACGCTGAAGCTTTCTTT,CSASRSRRNAEAFF
.,TRBJ2-1,TRBV7-2,few,TGTGCCAGCAGCCTACAGCGGAATGAGCAGTTCTTC,CASSLQRNEQFF
.,TRBJ2-3,TRBV20-1,few,TGCAGTGCTCCGCGTATAAGCACAGATACGCAGTATTTT,CSAPRISTDTQYF
TRBD2,TRBJ2-5,TRBV3-1,few,TGTGCCAGCAGCCAACGAGCGGGAGGGTTAACCCAGTACTTC,CASSQRAGGLTQYF
.,TRBJ2-5,TRBV6-2/TRBV6-3,.,TGTGCCAGCAGTATGGGACTTTCACAGTACTTC,CASSMGLSQYF
TRBD1,TRBJ2-3,TRBV20-1,.,TGCAGTGCTAGTGCGGGACAGGGTGGATCGGGCGGGTTCACAGATACGCAGTATTTT,CSASAGQGGSGGFTDTQYF
.,TRBJ2-1,TRBV6-2/TRBV6-3,.,TGTGCCAGCAGTTTATCTAGCTATGAGCAGTTCTTC,CASSLSSYEQFF
.,TRBJ1-4,TRBV6-5,few,TGTGCCAGCCGGGCGGGGGGCTCGGGTGAAAAACTGTTTTTT,CASRAGGSGEKLFF
TRBD1,TRBJ1-4,TRBV29-1,.,TGCAGCGGACGGACAGGCGCAACTAATGAAAAACTGTTTTTT,CSGRTGATNEKLFF
.,TRBJ2-7,TRBV10-3,.,TGTGCCATCAGTTACACGGGACCCGACTACGAGCAGTACTTC,CAISYTGPDYEQYF
.,TRBJ2-1,TRBV10-3,.,TGTGCCATCAGTGAGTCGAGCCAGACTTCAATCAATGAGCAGTTCTTC,CAISESSQTSINEQFF
TRBD1,TRBJ1-2,TRBV12-3/TRBV12-4,many,TGTGCCAGCAGTTTAGGGACAGGCGATGGCTACACCTTC,CASSLGTGDGYTF
TRBD1,TRBJ2-1,TRBV6-5,.,TGTGCCAGCAGCTTTCGGGACAGGGAAGTCAGTGAGCAGTTCTTC,CASSFRDREVSEQFF
.,TRBJ1-1,TRBV14,few,TGTGCCAGCAGCCAAGTTCTGGGACGGTGGAACACTGAAGCTTTCTTT,CASSQVLGRWNTEAFF
.,TRBJ2-5,TRBV7-9,few,TGTGCCAGCAGTCCCGGTGGGTTCGGCGATATCGAGACCCAGTACTTC,CASSPGGFGDIETQYF
.,TRBJ2-1,TRBV5-1,.,TGCGCCAGCAGCTTCACCGGGAACCCTCACAATGAGCAGTTCTTC,CASSFTGNPHNEQFF
.,TRBJ1-5,TRBV4-1,.,TGCGCCAGCAGCCAAGAAACCAATAGCAATCAGCCCCAGCATTTT,CASSQETNSNQPQHF
TRBD2,TRBJ2-1,TRBV7-2,few,TGTGCCAGCAGCTTTAGCGGGAGCCCCTACAATGAGCAGTTCTTC,CASSFSGSPYNEQFF
.,TRBJ2-3,TRBV7-8,.,TGTGCCCGCAGCTTGAACTGGGACGGGAGCACAGATACGCAGTATTTT,CARSLNWDGSTDTQYF
.,TRBJ1-1,TRBV15,few,TGTGCCACCTATTCTTACGGGAGCACTGAAGCTTTCTTT,CATYSYGSTEAFF
TRBD2,TRBJ2-7,TRBV6-2/TRBV6-3,.,TGTGCCAGCAGTTCCCCAACTAGCGGGAGTCTCTACGAGCAGTACTTC,CASSSPTSGSLYEQYF
.,TRBJ1-1,TRBV4-2,.,TGTGCCAGCAGCCAAGGGGGCGGGTACCCCGGAGCTTTCTTT,CASSQGGGYPGAFF
.,TRBJ2-1,TRBV5-1,.,TGCGCCAGCAGCTTGGGCGTCTTAAGGGGAAGGAATGAGCAGTTCTTC,CASSLGVLRGRNEQFF
TRBD2,TRBJ2-1,TRBV6-5,many,TGTGCCAGCAGGGGACTAGCGGGAGGGTACAATGAGCAGTTCTTC,CASRGLAGGYNEQFF
.,TRBJ2-4,TRBV27,.,TGTGCCAGCAGTTTATACGGGGACGGTATAGCCAAAAACATTCAGTACTTC,CASSLYGDGIAKNIQYF
TRBD2,TRBJ2-1,TRBV7-2,.,TGTGCCAGCGGCTTATTTCGCGGGGGGGTCAATGAGCAGTTCTTC,CASGLFRGGVNEQFF
.,TRBJ2-3,TRBV9,.,TGTGCCAGCAGCGTAGGATCAGGTGCAGATACGCAGTATTTT,CASSVGSGADTQYF
TRBD1,TRBJ1-5,TRBV20-1,many,TGCAGTGCCGACAGGGGCAATCAGCCCCAGCATTTT,CSADRGNQPQHF
.,TRBJ2-6,TRBV28,.,TGTGCCAGCCTTGGGGGCTCTGGGGCCAACGTCCTGACTTTC,CASLGGSGANVLTF
.,TRBJ1-2,TRBV12-3/TRBV12-4,.,TGTGCCAGCAGTCCACAGCTCAACTATGGCTACACCTTC,CASSPQLNYGYTF
.,TRBJ2-5,TRBV20-1,.,TGCAGTGCTAGAGATCAACAGCAAGAGACCCAGTACTTC,CSARDQQQETQYF
TRBD1,TRBJ1-1,TRBV5-1,.,TGCGCCAGCAGCTCCATGGGACAGGGGAACACTGAAGCTTTCTTT,CASSSMGQGNTEAFF
TRBD1,TRBJ2-3,TRBV12-3/TRBV12-4,few,TGTGCCAGCAGTCCTTCCGACAGGGGGAGCCCAGATACGCAGTATTTT,CASSPSDRGSPDTQYF
.,TRBJ1-2,TRBV6-2/TRBV6-3,.,TGTGCCAGCAGTTACTCCGAGGGAGCCTTCGGCTATGGCTACACCTTC,CASSYSEGAFGYGYTF
TRBD1,TRBJ2-7,TRBV7-2,few,TGTGCCAGCAGCTTAAGTCCGGGACAGGGGAAGTACGAGCAGTACTTC,CASSLSPGQGKYEQYF
TRBD1,TRBJ2-1,TRBV4-3,few,TGCGCCAGCAGCCAGACTACCGGGACAGTGGAGTTCTTC,CASSQTTGTVEFF
.,TRBJ2-7,TRBV7-9,many,TGTGCCAGCAGCGGGGGGCACGAGCAGTACTTC,CASSGGHEQYF
.,TRBJ2-1,TRBV12-3/TRBV12-4,.,TGTGCCAGCAGTTTAGCGCCCGCCCTTTGGGAGCAGTTCTTC,CASSLAPALWEQFF
TRBD1,TRBJ2-1,TRBV28,.,TGTGCCAGCAGACATGACAGGGGGCATTACAATGAGCAGTTCTTC,CASRHDRGHYNEQFF
.,TRBJ1-5,TRBV20-1,few,TGCAGTGCCGGGACGGCCCGCGCCAATCAGCCCCAGCATTTT,CSAGTARANQPQHF
.,TRBJ2-1,TRBV29-1,few,TGCAGTGCGACCGGGACCCTCTCCTACAATGAGCAGTTCTTC,CSATGTLSYNEQFF
.,TRBJ2-7,TRBV5-1,.,TGCGCCAGCAGCCTACCGAGCAGGACCTACGAGCAGTACTTC,CASSLPSRTYEQYF
.,TRBJ1-2,TRBV6-4,.,TGTGCCAGCAGTGAGATTGGCAGGGCCAGTGGTGGCTACACCTTC,CASSEIGRASGGYTF
.,TRBJ2-6,TRBV6-5,few,TGTGCCAGCAGTTATATCTCTGGGGCCAACGTCCTGACTTTC,CASSYISGANVLTF
.,TRBJ2-1,TRBV21-1,.,TGTGCCAGCAGCAAAGGAGACAGGGGAGAGTACAATGAGCAGTTCTTC,CASSKGDRGEYNEQFF
TRBD1,TRBJ1-5,TRBV6-5,few,TGTGCCAGCAGTTTAGACAGGGAAAGTCAGCCCCAGCATTTT,CASSLDRESQPQHF
TRBD1,TRBJ2-7,TRBV10-3,once,TGTCCCATCAGTGAGTCGACGACAGGGTCCGAGCAGTACTTC,CPISESTTGSEQYF
.,TRBJ2-5,TRBV6-5,.,TGTGCCAGCTCACCAGCGGTGCTTGGAGAGACCCAGTACTTC,CASSPAVLGETQYF
TRBD2,TRBJ2-3,TRBV20-1,.,TGCAGTGCTAGAGATGGGGCGGGAGTCGCAGATACGCAGTATTTT,CSARDGAGVADTQYF
.,TRBJ1-4,TRBV18,.,TGTGCCAGCTCACGCGTCCCCACAACTAATGAAAAACTGTTTTTT,CASSRVPTTNEKLFF
.,TRBJ2-1,TRBV29-1,many,TGCAGCGCTGCCCGGGGGTCCAACTCCTACAATGAGCAGTTCTTC,CSAARGSNSYNEQFF
.,TRBJ2-1,TRBV20-1,few,TGCAGTGCTAGAGTCCGGCTAGCGCCATACAATGAGCAGTTCTTC,CSARVRLAPYNEQFF